These 20 T cell receptor beta chains came from one sample sequenced in a study of T cell changes during pregnancy in multiple sclerosis. Profiling relied on immunoSEQ multiplex PCR, and the TCRdb table lists in-frame clones only, not all of them. The profile shows about 64,000 clones, approximately 90% of them singletons. The sample here was peripheral blood, taken in the second trimester of pregnancy. Source of these receptors: a female donor with multiple sclerosis, enrolled in a pregnancy study.

The genes are TRBV4-2 and TRBJ2-7, with TRBD1 identical over 10 bases. The CDR3 totals 16 residues. V shed 0 bases and J 7 bases; nucleotides not matched to a gene: 9. CDR1 is LGHNA, CDR2 YNFKEQ, per germline. The CDR3 loop reads CASSQDTGTGAEEQYF. The CDR3 DNA reads as TGTGCCAGCAGCCAAGATACTGGGACAGGGGCCGAAGAGCAGTACTTC.

The chain has TRBV9 and TRBJ1-6; 7 nucleotides line up with TRBD1. Per germline, CDR1 SGDLS and CDR2 YYNGEE. The junction had 10 bases not matched to a gene; V was cut back by 3 bases and J by 7 bases. The CDR3 contains 16 residues. The CDR3 DNA reads TGTGCCAGCAGCGCAGGGTTGGGGACAGCGAATTCACCCCTCCACTTT. Its translation is CASSAGLGTANSPLHF.

The CDR3 protein is CSVDHPGHILGETQYF. CDR3 DNA sequence: TGCAGCGTTGATCATCCGGGACACATTTTGGGGGAGACCCAGTACTTC. The chain uses TRBV29-1 and TRBJ2-5, with D maybe TRBD1 (6 bases). V lost 3 bases to trimming and J lost 5 bases, with 22 bases between them. The CDR3 runs to 16 residues. Germline CDR1 reads SQVTM; CDR2 reads ANQGSEA.

V gene TRBV28 combines with J gene TRBJ2-7, with TRBD2 matching over 10 bases. J lost 6 bases, V lost 5 bases, and 7 bases had no gene match. CDR3 length: 14 residues. Germline values: CDR1 MDHEN, CDR2 SYDVKM. CDR3 sequence reads: CASSLSGGGSEQYF. In nucleotides, the CDR3 is TGTGCCAGCAGTCTAAGCGGGGGGGGCAGCGAGCAGTACTTC.

V is TRBV6-5 and J is TRBJ1-6; D may be TRBD1 (6 bases). The V gene's germline CDR1 is MNHEY and CDR2 SVGAGI. This CDR3 has 13 amino acids. V gave up 4 bases and J gave up 6 bases, with 7 bases separating them. CDR3 DNA: TGTGCCAGCAGTTTCAGGGGTAATTCACCCCTCCACTTT. Translating gives CASSFRGNSPLHF.

A note on this clone: This sample includes further DNA sequences coding for the same CDR3. This chain's CDR3 is CAWSVQGNQPQHF. The CDR3 DNA follows: TGTGCCTGGAGTGTCCAGGGTAATCAGCCCCAGCATTTT. The rearrangement uses TRBV30 and TRBJ1-5, with D maybe TRBD1 (5 bases). The V end was cut by 0 bases, the J end by 4 bases, with 7 bases between. Germline CDR1 and CDR2: GTSNPN and SVGIG (reference sequence). This CDR3 contains 13 residues.

The rearrangement uses TRBV19 and TRBJ2-1, with 10 bases aligning to TRBD2. The CDR3 has 15 amino acids. Germline V gives CDR1 LNHDA, CDR2 SQIVND (reference sequence). The V gene end was trimmed by 4 bases and the J gene end by 5 bases; junction bases not matched to a gene: 5. CDR3 sequence reads: CASSRNSGGNNEQFF. CDR3 bases: TGTGCCAGTAGTAGGAATAGCGGGGGGAACAATGAGCAGTTCTTC.

The chain couples TRBV7-9 to TRBJ1-3, with a possible D match to TRBD1 (5 bases). CDR1 is SEHNR, CDR2 FQNEAQ, per germline (reference sequence). Trimming took 9 bases from V and 4 from J, leaving 16 bases between them. The CDR3 is 14 amino acids. CDR3 region: CASPQQDSGNTIYF. The CDR3 nucleotides are TGTGCCAGTCCTCAACAGGATTCAGGAAACACCATATATTTT.

V gene TRBV30 combines with J gene TRBJ2-7, with 11 bases fitting TRBD1. Germline V gene data show CDR1 as GTSNPN and CDR2 as SVGIG (reference sequence). V lost 8 bases and J lost 1; bases outside the gene matches: 1. The CDR3 totals 12 residues. The CDR3 DNA follows: TGTGCCGGGGACAGGGGGTCCTACGAGCAGTACTTC. Its protein is CAGDRGSYEQYF.

The chain joins TRBV9 to TRBJ2-3; 8 nucleotides agree with TRBD2. V dropped 4 bases and J dropped 4; count of bases not matched to a gene: 5. CDR1 SGDLS and CDR2 YYNGEE come from the germline V gene. CDR3 length: 14 residues. The CDR3 is CASSLRGGADTQYF. The CDR3 nucleotides read TGTGCCAGCAGCCTCCGGGGGGGCGCAGATACGCAGTATTTT.

V and J are TRBV9 and TRBJ1-1; perhaps TRBD1 as D (5 bases). In germline, CDR1 is SGDLS, CDR2 YYNGEE. The CDR3 totals 15 residues. Trimming shortened V by 3 bases and J by 0 bases, and 12 bases separated the two germline ends. CDR3 loop: CASSGTPYMNTEAFF. CDR3 sequence (DNA): TGTGCCAGCAGCGGGACACCGTATATGAACACTGAAGCTTTCTTT.

This chain uses TRBV4-1 with TRBJ1-2; D gene uncertain. The V gene lost 1 base and the J gene lost 0 bases, with 9 bases spanning the gap. There are 15 residues in the CDR3. CDR1 and CDR2 from the germline V gene are MGHRA and YSYEKL. The CDR3 coding sequence is TGCGCCAGCAGCCAAGTCCCCACGGCTAACTATGGCTACACCTTC. It yields the protein CASSQVPTANYGYTF.

The chain joins TRBV7-8 to TRBJ2-7, with D unclear. Trimming shortened V by 7 bases and J by 5 bases, and 18 bases separated the two germline ends. Germline-derived CDR1 and CDR2 are SGHVS and FQNEAQ. The CDR3 is 14 residues long. CDR3 nucleotide sequence: TGTGCCAGCACCCTACGAGGCTCTTCCCACGAGCAGTACTTC. This sequence encodes CASTLRGSSHEQYF.

The chain couples TRBV29-1 to TRBJ2-5; 8 nucleotides line up with TRBD1. V lost 7 bases and J lost 3; bases outside the gene matches: 7. The CDR3 runs 13 residues. Germline CDR1 SQVTM, CDR2 ANQGSEA. CDR3 nucleotide sequence: TGCAGCGCCTACAGGGGGTTAGAAGAGACCCAGTACTTC. Encoded protein: CSAYRGLEETQYF.

This sequence joins TRBV4-2 and TRBJ2-1, with D perhaps TRBD2 (7 bases). Germline V gene data show CDR1 as LGHNA and CDR2 as YNFKEQ. The CDR3 totals 15 residues. V lost 1 base to trimming and J lost 8 bases, with 15 bases between them. CDR3: CASSQGRGAPYEQFF. The CDR3 bases are TGTGCCAGCAGCCAAGGTCGGGGGGCCCCCTATGAGCAGTTCTTC.

The chain carries TRBV7-2 and TRBJ1-3; 7 bases align to TRBD1. V gave up 5 bases and J gave up 0 bases; unmatched junction bases: 4. This CDR3 region has 15 residues. Germline CDR1 is SGHTA and CDR2 is FQGNSA. CDR3 sequence (DNA): TGTGCCAGCAGCGTAGACAGGGTCTCTGGAAACACCATATATTTT. This gives the protein CASSVDRVSGNTIYF.

The J gene is TRBJ1-5, the V gene TRBV19, with 8 positions matching TRBD1. V gave up 6 bases and J gave up 3 bases; unmatched junction bases: 13. From germline, CDR1 is LNHDA and CDR2 SQIVND (reference sequence). This CDR3 has 17 amino acids. The CDR3 loop is CASRKDRAWDANQPQHF. The CDR3, as DNA: TGTGCCAGTAGAAAGGACAGGGCCTGGGATGCCAATCAGCCCCAGCATTTT.

This clone was recorded a few times. This chain uses TRBV5-6 with TRBJ1-5; 10 bases are shared with TRBD1. Trimming removed 1 base from V and 2 bases from J; junction bases left unmatched: 3. The CDR3 consists of 16 residues. Germline assignment: CDR1 SGHDT and CDR2 YYEEEE. CDR3 in amino acids: CASSLKDRGGNQPQHF. CDR3 coding DNA: TGTGCCAGCAGCTTGAAGGACAGGGGGGGCAATCAGCCCCAGCATTTT. Looking up the rest from reference TRBV5-6 and TRBJ1-5 gives the full variable domain: DAGVTQSPTHLIKTRGQQVTLRCSPKSGHDTVSWYQQALGQGPQFIFQYYEEEERQRGNFPDRFSGHQFPNYSSELNVNALLLGDSALYLCASSLKDRGGNQPQHFGDGTRLSIL.

This chain uses TRBV5-1 with TRBJ2-3, with a possible D match to TRBD2 (7 bases). V shed 4 bases and J shed 6 bases, with 18 bases lying between them. There are 15 residues in the CDR3. Germline loops: CDR1 SGHRS, CDR2 YFSETQ. The CDR3 bases are TGCGCCAGCAGCGCCTGGGGGGGGGCAGGGGATACGCAGTATTTT. Its protein is CASSAWGGAGDTQYF.

The rearrangement links TRBV5-1 to TRBJ2-5; 8 bases are a match to TRBD1. The CDR3 is 15 amino acids. Germline V CDR1 and CDR2: SGHRS, YFSETQ. J gave up 4 bases and V 0 bases, and 5 bases lay outside the gene matches. The CDR3 DNA sequence: TGCGCCAGCAGCTTGGCAAGGACAGGGAGAGAGACCCAGTACTTC. As protein: CASSLARTGRETQYF.